The clone carrying this T cell receptor (beta chain) turned up a few times. The antigen is unknown. These data originate in a study of T cell repertoires in cytomegalovirus infection. The overall study: CMV epitopes, recently identified HLA-C-restricted and well-studied HLA-B-restricted, were used. The public TCR beta signatures pointed to both CMV infection and matching HLA type.

General observations from the study: Dominant in the ex vivo response were TCR beta clonotypes restricted by HLA-C and specific for CMV.

A single record per CDR3 protein comes from TCRdb applying MiXCR to the reads. The sample comprises about 310,000 distinct CDR3 sequences, 20% to 25% of which are singletons, and 13% rests with the top ten. The source material was cultured PBMCs, sampled from culture after CMV antigen stimulation. The clonotype comes from a human donor in good health (CMV status not recorded). Some clones in this sample may be carry-over from other donors' samples.

CDR3 in DNA: TGCAGTGCTAGAGATTTCAGACAGAAGCACAATGAGCAGTTCTTC. Amino acid sequence: CSARDFRQKHNEQFF. The chain has TRBV20-1 and TRBJ2-1, with TRBD1 as a possible D gene (5 bases). CDR3 length: 15 residues. Deletions cut 0 bases from V and 5 bases from J, with 14 bases between. Germline V CDR1 and CDR2: DFQATT, SNEGSKA (reference sequence).